This is a list of T cell receptor beta chains from one sample in a study of blood T cell repertoires in COVID-19. Using immunoSEQ multiplex PCR, the repertoire was profiled, and TCRdb retains in-frame clones only, with some absent. Of approximately 190,000 clones listed, around 83% are singletons. Material: PBMCs or T cells enriched from blood (not recorded which). Receptors originate from a woman aged 30 to 39 who had been exposed to COVID-19. The conserved cysteine and the conserved F or W are not part of the CDR3 here.

J gene	V gene	CDR3 protein
TRBJ2-1	TRBV3-1/TRBV3-2	ASSLAPAGGPYNEQF
TRBJ2-7	TRBV4-1	ASSRLGTGDYEQY
TRBJ2-1	TRBV7-2	ASSFVGGAYNEQF
TRBJ1-6	TRBV4-3	ASSQDVGQGNSPLH
TRBJ1-3	TRBV5-1	ASSLSGNSGNTIY
TRBJ2-4	TRBV5-1	ASTIPPGNIQY
TRBJ1-1	TRBV13	ASSFGQEFTEAF
TRBJ2-6	TRBV5-4	ASSLVGAGANVLT
TRBJ2-1	TRBV30	AWIYGLAGGNEQF
TRBJ1-6	TRBV7-6	ASSLGGEYNSPLH
TRBJ2-3	TRBV7-6	ASSYRLAEEDTQY
TRBJ2-2	TRBV27	ASRKREATGELF
TRBJ2-5	TRBV5-1	ASSILPQGSAETQY
TRBJ1-6	TRBV7-2	ASSFLPGTGGQPLH
TRBJ1-6	TRBV11-2	ASSRNRVLNSPLH
TRBJ2-5	TRBV27	ASSLNPAGGQETQY
TRBJ2-7	TRBV11-2	ASSLHLGQVNYEQY
TRBJ2-4	TRBV2	ASSERQLSKNIQY
TRBJ1-4	TRBV5-5	ASSRTANEKLF
TRBJ1-2	TRBV29-1	SVAGGRGPNYGYT